This note documents a single T cell receptor (beta chain) sequence. Its target antigen remains unknown. No clone much larger than this one lies a single base away; base qualities are absent. The immunoSEQ Assay, a bias-controlled multiplex PCR, was used to amplify TCRbeta CDR3 regions from genomic DNA. Per the original workflow: The number of nucleated cells in each sample was estimated from the amplification of reference gene primers within the assay. To quantify the absolute abundance of each unique TCRbeta CDR3 rearrangement, sequence reads were collapsed and filtered. For each sample, productive Simpson clonality was calculated by taking the square root of Simpson's diversity index across productive rearrangements. TCRdb obtained this table from immuneACCESS and retained in-frame rearrangements with V and J assigned. These tables miss some clones; where compared with another copy, unresolved V genes account for less than half of the shortfall, and the remainder is unexplained. The V and J calls and clone size were taken over from that table, and D and trimming were inferred from the DNA. Within this sample are approximately 190,000 clones, with about 80% of them counted one time only. Approximately 15% of the sample is held by the ten biggest clonotypes.

These data originate in a study of blood T cell repertoires in COVID-19 (dated by TCRdb to 2018 to 2021). Regarding the study in general: The collaborator samples originated in the United States, Italy and Spain and spanned the acute and convalescent phases of COVID-19. The material from the prospective study consisted of cDNA or gDNA derived from T cells, B-cell-depleted T cells, or PBMCs. Deeply sampled blood TCRbeta repertoires from subjects exposed to, actively infected with, or recovered from COVID-19 were included in the dataset. A freely available public database, intended as a resource for researchers studying the immune response to SARS-CoV-2, is where the repertoires were released. The samples were drawn from the first 160 participants of the ongoing ImmuneRACE study and from 950 to 1,500 subjects provided by 6 global collaborators. A de-identified subject ID, COVID-19 status, age in years and sex were almost always included in the sample metadata. HLA class I and class II types, where available, came from metadata supplied by the sample provider rather than from assay-based typing.

Collaborating institutions collected whole blood in K2EDTA tubes following their own protocols. For TCRbeta analysis, collaborator samples were shipped as frozen whole blood, as isolated PBMCs, or as DNA extracted from either sample type. The research as a whole found: Clinical and demographic metadata were provided uncurated, with the amount varying by source and participant.

Taken from cysteine to phenylalanine, the CDR3 has 17 residues. The retained sequence is limited to the CDR3, 51 bases, with the frame set at the first base. V and J are truncated by 7 bases and 0 bases respectively, leaving an intervening sequence of 18 bases. The germline V gene sets CDR1 to SNHLY and CDR2 to FYNNEI. The receptor comes from a man aged 25-40 years with active or convalescent COVID-19. The chain joins TRBV2 to TRBJ1-4, and possibly TRBD1, on 6 matching bases. The sequenced sample consisted of peripheral blood. CDR3 loop: CASTSRDRFATNEKLFF. The nucleotides read TGTGCCAGCACCTCACGAGACAGGTTTGCAACTAATGAAAAACTGTTTTTT.